A selection of T cell receptor beta chains follows, all from one sample in a study of cytomegalovirus exposure and HLA in healthy donors. Method: immunoSEQ multiplex PCR; TCRdb's copy keeps in-frame clones and lacks some. Of roughly 150,000 clones in the sample, about 70% are singletons; the top ten hold roughly 2%. The material sequenced was PBMCs. The source of these receptors is a woman in her thirties or forties in good health and CMV-seronegative. CDR3s leave out the opening cysteine and the closing phenylalanine or tryptophan. The order of the fields is clone size, D gene, CDR3 length, V gene, CDR3 protein. The D gene is left open where the match is weak. Clone size is not always given. Where it is, it says once, few, many or a class for expanded clones.

NA	TRBD1	13	TRBV6-5	ASSYVDRVYNEQF
few	NA	12	TRBV6-5	ASSYLGVRSPLH
NA	NA	10	TRBV13	ASSDTDYEQY
NA	TRBD1	15	TRBV2	ASRDRGRTSGANVLT
once	TRBD2	13	TRBV4-1	ASSQDPGGTNEQF
NA	NA	12	TRBV28	ASSLTGKMSGYT
NA	TRBD2	15	TRBV5-1	ASSLALAGGHVYEQY
NA	NA	13	TRBV5-1	ASSFSGTGANVLT
once	TRBD2	11	TRBV2	ASISGPQETQY
NA	NA	11	TRBV19	ASSIEQGSGYT
NA	TRBD1	13	TRBV6-5	ASSRTGGLGDEQY
once	TRBD2	14	TRBV4-2	ASSQPGSGGVETQY
NA	TRBD1	11	TRBV25-1	ATKGQGRSGYT
NA	TRBD2	10	TRBV7-2	ASSRTSAEQY
once	NA	15	TRBV23-1	ASSQFSIIRVRQPQH
once	TRBD1	14	TRBV19	ASRRTGGFYNSPLH
NA	TRBD2	13	TRBV19	ASSSTSGSRVEQF
NA	NA	13	TRBV5-1	ASSLGQNSNQPQH
NA	NA	14	TRBV4-2	ASSLGLALAKNIQY
NA	NA	13	TRBV15	ATRGSVYSGDEQY
NA	NA	10	TRBV27	ASSLSAGPYT
few	NA	12	TRBV6-5	ASNTRGGDEKLF
NA	NA	12	TRBV6-6	ASSSRSSYNEQF
NA	TRBD1	12	TRBV5-8	ARDRQGQWDTQY
NA	TRBD1	14	TRBV5-6	ASSPDRSPPNSPLH
few	NA	15	TRBV4-1	ASSQGAARSPKNIQY
NA	NA	10	TRBV29-1	SVEKGTGKQY
NA	NA	11	TRBV2	ALSTLENTEAF
NA	TRBD1	14	TRBV5-1	ASSLAGGRSYNEQF
NA	TRBD1	12	TRBV7-9	SSSLGQANSPLH
NA	NA	14	TRBV10-2	ASGGEHTSKSTEAF
NA	NA	12	TRBV28	ASTRLATNEKLF
NA	NA	13	TRBV11-3	ASSLGWGENTEAF
NA	TRBD2	14	TRBV27	ASSARLAASSYEQY
many	TRBD1	13	TRBV4-2	ASSPEAGGSRPQH
NA	TRBD1	14	TRBV4-2	ASSQELRQGVYEQY
few	TRBD1	10	TRBV6-6	ASRPLQGGLS
NA	TRBD1	14	TRBV28	ASSSSSTGSTDTQY
NA	NA	13	TRBV10-2	ASSQEGRSYNEQF
NA	TRBD1	13	TRBV28	ASRTRTGHNEKLF
once	NA	14	TRBV28	ASSSSETGPLYGYT
NA	NA	11	TRBV2	ASNLQGTDTQY
NA	NA	12	TRBV19	ASSLTGSDTEAF
NA	TRBD1	14	TRBV4-2	ASSQAGTGAGNTIY